A selection of T cell receptor beta chains follows, all from one sample in a study of neurological immune-mediated disorders. Via MiXCR, TCRdb re-called the 5' RACE reads, giving one row per CDR3 protein. This repertoire shows 50,000 or so distinct CDR3 sequences, over 10% found once; its top ten account for 1.5% to 2%. The sample taken for sequencing was PBMCs. The receptors derive from a man aged 60 to 75 in good health. CDR3s include the opening cysteine and the closing phenylalanine or tryptophan. D genes are given only for firm matches. Expanded clones are given a class, and other clones once, few, many or no size at all.

clone size | J gene | D gene | V gene | CDR3 DNA | CDR3 protein
NA | TRBJ1-1 | TRBD1 | TRBV10-2 | TGCGCCAGCAGTGAGCCAGGGGGAAACACTGAAGCTTTCTTT | CASSEPGGNTEAFF
many | TRBJ1-1 | TRBD1 | TRBV20-1 | TGCAGTGCACGGGACAGGGGTTGGAAGAACACTGAAGCTTTCTTT | CSARDRGWKNTEAFF
NA | TRBJ1-1 | TRBD1 | TRBV5-1 | TGCGCCAGCAGCCCCACCGGACAGGGTGAAACTGAAGCTTTCTTT | CASSPTGQGETEAFF
few | TRBJ2-1 | NA | TRBV5-6 | TGTGCCAGCAGCCCGGGACAACCCGGGAATGAGCAGTTCTTC | CASSPGQPGNEQFF
many | TRBJ2-3 | TRBD1 | TRBV20-1 | TGCAGTGCTAGACAGGGGGTCATCACAGATACGCAGTATTTT | CSARQGVITDTQYF
many | TRBJ2-1 | NA | TRBV20-1 | TGCAGTGCTAGATTACTAAATAAGAACTACAATGAGCAGTTCTTC | CSARLLNKNYNEQFF
NA | TRBJ2-7 | NA | TRBV7-2 | TGTGCCAGCAGGAGAGATGGGGGAACGGGCGAGCAGTACTTC | CASRRDGGTGEQYF
many | TRBJ2-7 | NA | TRBV7-2 | TGTGCCAGCAGCCTCGGACAAATATACTACGAGCAGTACTTC | CASSLGQIYYEQYF
many | TRBJ1-4 | NA | TRBV28 | TGTGCCATTCTAGGGCAGGCTGGAGAAAAACTGTTTTTT | CAILGQAGEKLFF
many | TRBJ2-1 | TRBD2 | TRBV27 | TGTGCCAGCAGTCTCGAGGGACTAGCGGGGGGCAGGAATGAGCAGTTCTTC | CASSLEGLAGGRNEQFF
many | TRBJ1-1 | NA | TRBV6-5 | TGTGCCAGCAGTTACTCGGGGTTAGGGAAGAACACTGAAGCTTTCTTT | CASSYSGLGKNTEAFF
many | TRBJ2-4 | TRBD1 | TRBV6-5 | TGTGCCAGCAGTTACACGGACAGGGCAAACATTCAGTACTTC | CASSYTDRANIQYF
many | TRBJ1-1 | TRBD1 | TRBV5-6 | TGTGCCAGCAGCTTACAGGGGGTTGGCACTGAAGCTTTCTTT | CASSLQGVGTEAFF
many | TRBJ1-1 | NA | TRBV7-9 | TGTGCCAGCAGCCACCACACTGAAGCTTTCTTT | CASSHHTEAFF
many | TRBJ2-6 | NA | TRBV5-1 | TGCGCCAGCATGAAGGGGCTAAGCCCCCCCCCCAACGTCCTGACTTTC | CASMKGLSPPPNVLTF
NA | TRBJ2-7 | NA | TRBV6-2/TRBV6-3 | TGTGCCAGCAGTTATGCAGGGGCGGGGCAGTACTTC | CASSYAGAGQYF
many | TRBJ2-2 | NA | TRBV7-8 | TGTGCCAGCAAACAGGGAAGTATCACCGGGGAGCTGTTTTTT | CASKQGSITGELFF
NA | TRBJ2-1 | TRBD2 | TRBV5-1 | TGCGCCAGCAGCTTGGACGGGAGGTCCTACAATGAGCAGTTCTTC | CASSLDGRSYNEQFF
many | TRBJ1-2 | NA | TRBV12-3/TRBV12-4 | TGTGCCAGCAGTCACCCTTTGAAAGGCTATGGCTACACCTTC | CASSHPLKGYGYTF
many | TRBJ1-1 | TRBD1 | TRBV20-1 | TGCAGTGCTAGTGGGGACAGGGGATTGGGCACTGAAGCTTTCTTT | CSASGDRGLGTEAFF
many | TRBJ1-5 | NA | TRBV5-5 | TGTGCCAGCAGCGCGGGGCCCAGGAGCAATCAGCCCCAGCATTTT | CASSAGPRSNQPQHF
many | TRBJ2-1 | TRBD2 | TRBV27 | TGTGCCAGCAGTTTAGGCGGGGGGGTCTACAATGAGCAGTTCTTC | CASSLGGGVYNEQFF
many | TRBJ2-1 | TRBD1 | TRBV5-6 | TGTGCCAGCAGCTTGTGGACAGGGACCGCCAATGAGCAGTTCTTC | CASSLWTGTANEQFF
few | TRBJ2-2 | NA | TRBV7-6 | TGTGCCAGCAGCCCTCATCCCCAATCGAACACCGGGGAGCTGTTTTTT | CASSPHPQSNTGELFF
many | TRBJ1-1 | TRBD1 | TRBV20-1 | TGCAGTCCTCGACAGGGGGTCCCCTCTACTGAAGCTTTCTTT | CSPRQGVPSTEAFF
many | TRBJ2-1 | TRBD1 | TRBV5-1 | TGCGCCAGCAGCTCACTGGGGACAGTAAGTTACAATGAGCAGTTCTTC | CASSSLGTVSYNEQFF
many | TRBJ1-6 | TRBD1 | TRBV2 | TGTGCCAGCAGTGCGGACAGGGGACTATCCCCCCTCCACTTT | CASSADRGLSPLHF
few | TRBJ1-1 | NA | TRBV4-3 | TGCGCCAGCAGCCAACAAGGGACCGGGTACACTGAAGCTTTCTTT | CASSQQGTGYTEAFF
many | TRBJ1-1 | NA | TRBV29-1 | TGCAGCGTTGTACTACAGGCGAACACTGAAGCTTTCTTT | CSVVLQANTEAFF
many | TRBJ2-3 | TRBD2 | TRBV29-1 | TGCAGCGTTGGGGGAGCGGGGCCCCCAGATACGCAGTATTTT | CSVGGAGPPDTQYF
many | TRBJ2-3 | TRBD2 | TRBV5-1 | TGCGCCAGCAGCTTCGGGCTAGCGGGGGGACCCACGGATACGCAGTATTTT | CASSFGLAGGPTDTQYF
many | TRBJ1-5 | NA | TRBV7-9 | TGTGCCAGCAGCTTAGGCGGGGGAGGTCAGCCCCAGCATTTT | CASSLGGGGQPQHF
NA | TRBJ2-1 | TRBD1 | TRBV6-2/TRBV6-3 | TGTGCCAGCTCTGGCAGGGGGCACCCCAATGAGCAGTTCTTC | CASSGRGHPNEQFF
many | TRBJ1-4 | NA | TRBV29-1 | TGCAGCGCCATTACACAGAGAACTAATGAAAAACTGTTTTTT | CSAITQRTNEKLFF
many | TRBJ2-7 | TRBD2 | TRBV20-1 | TGCAGTGCTAGAGTTCCACCGACTAGCGTAATCTCAGGCCTCTCCTACGAGCAGTACTTC | CSARVPPTSVISGLSYEQYF
many | TRBJ1-3 | NA | TRBV20-1 | TGCAGTGCTAGAGATTCGGCCACGGCGGGAAACACCATATATTTT | CSARDSATAGNTIYF
many | TRBJ2-3 | TRBD2 | TRBV20-1 | TGCAGTGTAAAGCGGGGGGCCTCAGATACGCAGTATTTT | CSVKRGASDTQYF
many | TRBJ2-2 | TRBD2 | TRBV20-1 | TGCAGTGCTAGTAGCGGGGGGGCCGGGGAGCTGTTTTTT | CSASSGGAGELFF
many | TRBJ2-7 | NA | TRBV6-5 | TGTGCCAGCAGTTACTCGACCGGACCGAACGAGCAGTACTTC | CASSYSTGPNEQYF
many | TRBJ1-1 | NA | TRBV3-1 | TGTGCCAGCAGCATTCGCTCAGGGGTTACTGAAGCTTTCTTT | CASSIRSGVTEAFF